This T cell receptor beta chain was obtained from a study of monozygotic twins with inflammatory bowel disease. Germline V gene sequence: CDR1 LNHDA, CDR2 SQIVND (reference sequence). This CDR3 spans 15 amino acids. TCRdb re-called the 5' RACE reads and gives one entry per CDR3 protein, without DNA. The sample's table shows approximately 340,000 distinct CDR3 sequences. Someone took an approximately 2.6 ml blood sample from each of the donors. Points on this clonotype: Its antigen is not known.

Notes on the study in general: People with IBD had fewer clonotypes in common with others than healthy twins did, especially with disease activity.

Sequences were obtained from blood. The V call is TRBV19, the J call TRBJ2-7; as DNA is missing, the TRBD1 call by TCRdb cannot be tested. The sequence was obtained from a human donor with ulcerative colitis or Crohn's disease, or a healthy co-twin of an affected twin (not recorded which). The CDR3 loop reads CASSIDSGTSGEQYF.